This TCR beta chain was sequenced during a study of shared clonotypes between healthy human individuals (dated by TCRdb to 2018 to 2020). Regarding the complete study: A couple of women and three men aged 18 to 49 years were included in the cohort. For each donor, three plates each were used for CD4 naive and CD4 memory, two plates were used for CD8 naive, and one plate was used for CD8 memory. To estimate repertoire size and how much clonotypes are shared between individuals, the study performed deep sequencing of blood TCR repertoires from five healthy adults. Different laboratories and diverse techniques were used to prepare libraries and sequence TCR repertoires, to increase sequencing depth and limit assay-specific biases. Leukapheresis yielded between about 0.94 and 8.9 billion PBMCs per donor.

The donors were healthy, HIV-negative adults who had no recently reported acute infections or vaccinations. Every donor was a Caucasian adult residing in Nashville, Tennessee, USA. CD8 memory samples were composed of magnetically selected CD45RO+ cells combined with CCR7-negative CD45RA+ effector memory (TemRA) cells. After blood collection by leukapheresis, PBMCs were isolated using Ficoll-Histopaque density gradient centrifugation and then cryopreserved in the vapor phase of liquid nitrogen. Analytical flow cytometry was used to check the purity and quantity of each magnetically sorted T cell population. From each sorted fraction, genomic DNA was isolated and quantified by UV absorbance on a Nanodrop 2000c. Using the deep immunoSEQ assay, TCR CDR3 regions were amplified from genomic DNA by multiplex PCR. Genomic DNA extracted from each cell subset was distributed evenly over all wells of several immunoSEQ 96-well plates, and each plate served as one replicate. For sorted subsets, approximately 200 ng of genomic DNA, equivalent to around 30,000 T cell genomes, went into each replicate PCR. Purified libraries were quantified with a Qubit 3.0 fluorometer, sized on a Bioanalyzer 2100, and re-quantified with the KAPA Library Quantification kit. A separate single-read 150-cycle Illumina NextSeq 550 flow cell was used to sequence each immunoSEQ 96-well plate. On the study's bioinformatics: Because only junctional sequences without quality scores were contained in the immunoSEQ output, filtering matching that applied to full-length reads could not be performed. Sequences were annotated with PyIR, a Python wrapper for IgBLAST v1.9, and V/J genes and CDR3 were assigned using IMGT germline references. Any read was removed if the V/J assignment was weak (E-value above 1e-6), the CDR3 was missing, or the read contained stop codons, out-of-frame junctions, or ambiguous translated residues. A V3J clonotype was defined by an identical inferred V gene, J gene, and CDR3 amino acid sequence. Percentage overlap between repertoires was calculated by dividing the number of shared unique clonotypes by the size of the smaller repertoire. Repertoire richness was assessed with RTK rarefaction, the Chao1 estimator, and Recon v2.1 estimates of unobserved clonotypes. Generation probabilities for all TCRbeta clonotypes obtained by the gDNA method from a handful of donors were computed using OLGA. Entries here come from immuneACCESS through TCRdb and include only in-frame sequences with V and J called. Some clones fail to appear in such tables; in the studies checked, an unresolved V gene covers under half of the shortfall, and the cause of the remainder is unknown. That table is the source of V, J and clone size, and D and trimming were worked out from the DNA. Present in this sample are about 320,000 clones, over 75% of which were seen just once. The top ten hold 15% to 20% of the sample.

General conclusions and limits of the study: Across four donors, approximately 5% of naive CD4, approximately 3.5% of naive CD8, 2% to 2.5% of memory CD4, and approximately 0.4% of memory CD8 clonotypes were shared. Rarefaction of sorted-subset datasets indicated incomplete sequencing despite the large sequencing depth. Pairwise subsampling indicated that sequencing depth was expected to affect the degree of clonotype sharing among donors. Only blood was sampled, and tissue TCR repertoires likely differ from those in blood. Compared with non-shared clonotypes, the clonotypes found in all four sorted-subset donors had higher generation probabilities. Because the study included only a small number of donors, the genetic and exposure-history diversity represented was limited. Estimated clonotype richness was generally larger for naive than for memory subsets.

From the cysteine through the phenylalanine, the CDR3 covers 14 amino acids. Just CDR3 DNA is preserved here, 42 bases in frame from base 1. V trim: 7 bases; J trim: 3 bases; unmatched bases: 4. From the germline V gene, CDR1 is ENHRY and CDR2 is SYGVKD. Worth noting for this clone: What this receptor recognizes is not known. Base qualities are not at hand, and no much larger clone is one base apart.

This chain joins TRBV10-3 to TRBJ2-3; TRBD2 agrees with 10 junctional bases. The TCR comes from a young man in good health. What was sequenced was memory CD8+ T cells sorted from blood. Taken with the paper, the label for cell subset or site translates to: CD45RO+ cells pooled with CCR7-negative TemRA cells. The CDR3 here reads CAITTSGVTDTQYF. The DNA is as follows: TGTGCCATCACCACTAGCGGGGTGACAGATACGCAGTATTTT.